Listed below are T cell receptor beta chains from one sample, sequenced in a study of T cells in Graves' hyperthyroidism and ophthalmopathy. TCRdb re-analysed the multiplex PCR reads in MiXCR, keeping a single row per CDR3 protein. The profile shows 350,000 to 400,000 distinct CDR3 sequences, about a fifth of them singletons. Sequencing used blood. The receptors derive from a woman aged 18-30 years with Graves' hyperthyroidism. The CDR3 runs from the conserved cysteine through the conserved F or W. A D gene is named only where the DNA matches it firmly. The size of a clone is reported for some rows only, either as once, few or many, or as a class for expanded clones.

clone_size d_call j_call v_call cdr3_aa cdr3_nt
NA TRBD1 TRBJ1-5 TRBV13 CASSLGRRGLQPQHF TGTGCCAGCAGCTTAGGCCGCAGGGGGCTTCAGCCCCAGCATTTT
NA NA TRBJ2-6 TRBV7-8 CASSLAAALSGANVLTF TGTGCCAGCAGCTTAGCTGCAGCTCTCTCTGGGGCCAACGTCCTGACTTTC
many TRBD1 TRBJ2-7 TRBV19 CASSFPGTGGSSYEQYF TGTGCCAGTAGCTTTCCGGGGACAGGGGGAAGCTCCTACGAGCAGTACTTC
few NA TRBJ2-6 TRBV5-1 CASSLVSSGANVLTF TGCGCCAGCAGCTTGGTCTCATCTGGGGCCAACGTCCTGACTTTC
few NA TRBJ2-7 TRBV11-2 CASRPSRGLYEQYF TGTGCCAGCAGGCCCTCGAGGGGTCTCTACGAGCAGTACTTC
many NA TRBJ2-5 TRBV5-1 CASSLGGLDTQYF TGCGCCAGCAGCTTGGGCGGCCTGGACACCCAGTACTTC
many NA TRBJ2-5 TRBV30 CAWRVERETQYF TGTGCCTGGAGGGTAGAGCGGGAGACCCAGTACTTC
many TRBD1 TRBJ1-1 TRBV6-5 CASSTQGQLGTEAFF TGTGCCAGCAGTACCCAGGGACAGCTGGGCACTGAAGCTTTCTTT
many NA TRBJ2-7 TRBV6-1 CASSELTQYEQYF TGTGCCAGCAGTGAACTAACCCAGTACGAGCAGTACTTC
many TRBD2 TRBJ2-7 TRBV5-1 CASSQPGLVRPEQYF TGCGCCAGCAGCCAACCGGGACTAGTGCGCCCCGAGCAGTACTTC
many NA TRBJ1-5 TRBV6-1 CASSEMERRPNPQHF TGTGCCAGCAGTGAAATGGAACGGAGGCCAAATCCCCAGCATTTT
many NA TRBJ1-1 TRBV27 CASSLFTTEGVNTEAFF TGTGCCAGCAGTTTATTCACAACAGAAGGAGTGAACACTGAAGCTTTCTTT
many NA TRBJ1-1 TRBV7-8 CASSRTAPDNTEAFF TGTGCCAGCAGTCGGACTGCCCCCGACAACACTGAAGCTTTCTTT
many NA TRBJ1-5 TRBV24-1 CATSHHQPQHF TGTGCCACCAGTCATCATCAGCCCCAGCATTTT
many TRBD2 TRBJ2-2 TRBV12-3/TRBV12-4 CASRLAGGSGELFF TGTGCCAGCAGGCTAGCGGGGGGGTCCGGGGAGCTGTTTTTT
many NA TRBJ1-3 TRBV2 CASSESGGRNTIYF TGTGCCAGCAGTGAATCCGGGGGCAGAAACACCATATATTTT
many NA TRBJ1-5 TRBV19 CASSNGLLNQPQHF TGTGCCAGTAGTAACGGACTCCTCAATCAGCCCCAGCATTTT
many NA TRBJ2-5 TRBV15 CATSTLRRAETQYF TGTGCCACCAGCACTTTGCGGCGGGCAGAGACCCAGTACTTC
many NA TRBJ2-2 TRBV6-5 CASSYSWGVNTGELFF TGTGCCAGCAGTTACTCGTGGGGGGTAAACACCGGGGAGCTGTTTTTT
NA NA TRBJ2-7 TRBV20-1 CSARDLFRGGEQYF TGCAGTGCTAGAGATCTCTTCAGGGGCGGCGAGCAGTACTTC
NA NA TRBJ1-2 TRBV6-1 CASSELVSISYGYTF TGTGCCAGCAGTGAACTCGTCAGCATCAGCTATGGCTACACCTTC
many TRBD1 TRBJ2-7 TRBV27 CASSLKSPGQAWYEQYF TGTGCCAGCAGTTTAAAGTCCCCGGGACAGGCTTGGTACGAGCAGTACTTC
many NA TRBJ1-5 TRBV7-8 CASSLEGGWPQHF TGTGCCAGCAGCTTAGAGGGGGGGTGGCCCCAGCATTTT
many TRBD1 TRBJ1-1 TRBV27 CASSPGQGAMNTEAFF TGTGCCAGCAGTCCGGGACAGGGGGCGATGAACACTGAAGCTTTCTTT
many TRBD2 TRBJ2-2 TRBV6-1 CASRPSGGAGELFF TGTGCCAGCAGGCCCAGCGGGGGGGCCGGGGAGCTGTTTTTT